Shown below are 14 T cell receptor beta chains from a single sample sequenced in a study of T-cell memory formation after mild COVID-19. TCRdb reprocessed the 5' RACE reads with MiXCR, giving one entry per CDR3 protein. Of hundreds of thousands of distinct CDR3 sequences in the sample, about a sixth were seen once. Material: PBMCs or a T cell subset sorted from them (not recorded which). These receptors originate from a man aged 18 to 35 who had mild COVID-19 (a few samples of this study predate the infection). Cell type and time point are not known.

This clonotype was seen a few times. This chain joins TRBV6-6 and TRBJ2-1, with 9 bases matching TRBD2. This CDR3 has 14 residues. Per germline, CDR1 MNHNY and CDR2 SVGAGI (reference sequence). V lost 7 bases and J lost 9; bases outside the gene matches: 10. The CDR3 sequence: CASTLRSGGPEQFF. For the CDR3, the DNA is TGTGCCAGCACCCTTCGGAGCGGGGGGCCTGAGCAGTTCTTC.

The rearrangement joins TRBV7-9 to TRBJ2-7, with D hard to call. Germline CDR1 reads SEHNR; CDR2 reads FQNEAQ (reference sequence). The V and J ends lost 5 bases and 0 bases respectively, with 14 bases between them. The CDR3 is 15 residues long. The CDR3 sequence: CASSPGSGHSYEQYV. For the CDR3, the DNA is TGTGCCAGCAGCCCAGGTTCTGGGCACTCCTACGAGCAGTACGTC.

This chain uses TRBV5-1 with TRBJ2-5, with TRBD2 matching over 7 bases. The CDR3 consists of 15 residues. Germline V gene data show CDR1 as SGHRS and CDR2 as YFSETQ. Trimming took 6 bases from V and 1 from J; bases not matched to a gene: 9. Here the CDR3 reads CASNGGTTTQETQYF. The CDR3 DNA reads TGCGCCAGCAACGGGGGGACCACTACCCAAGAGACCCAGTACTTC.

This clonotype appeared a few times. The chain links TRBV5-1 to TRBJ2-1, with D uncertain. Per the germline V gene, CDR1 is SGHRS and CDR2 is YFSETQ. There are 15 residues in the CDR3. Trimming took off 0 bases at V and 1 base at J, with 8 bases between the two ends. CDR3 DNA: TGCGCCAGCAGCTTGGAGGTTCTTTCCTACAATGAGCAGTTCTTC. It translates to CASSLEVLSYNEQFF.

The chain has TRBV19 and TRBJ2-4; no clear D. The CDR3 is 14 amino acids. CDR1 and CDR2 (germline): LNHDA, SQIVND (reference sequence). V lost 5 bases, J lost 0 bases, and 8 bases lay in between. As DNA, the CDR3 is TGTGCCAGTAGTCCGCAGATAGCCAAAAACATTCAGTACTTC. Amino acids: CASSPQIAKNIQYF.

This clonotype has a handful of counts. The chain carries TRBV3-2 and TRBJ2-2; TRBD1 is the table's D call, not checked against the DNA. TRBV3-2 is recorded as a pseudogene. The CDR3 extends over 13 amino acids. CDR3 nucleotides: TGTGCCAGCAGCCACAGGGTTACCGGGGAGCTGTTTTTT. Translated, it gives CASSHRVTGELFF.

The chain couples TRBV7-9 to TRBJ1-1, with TRBD1 matching 7 bases. Germline V CDR1 and CDR2: SEHNR, FQNEAQ (reference sequence). Trimming removed 3 bases from V and 1 base from J; junction bases left unmatched: 2. The CDR3 totals 14 residues. CDR3 nucleotide sequence: TGTGCCAGCAGCTTGGACAGGAGGAACACTGAAGCTTTCTTT. Translated, it gives CASSLDRRNTEAFF.

The sample holds a few counts of this clonotype. V and J are TRBV6-5 and TRBJ2-3; perhaps TRBD1 as D (6 bases). Trimming took 4 bases from V and 4 from J, leaving 21 bases between them. The CDR3 is 17 amino acids. In germline, CDR1 is MNHEY, CDR2 SVGAGI. The CDR3 loop reads CASSSHRFNRVADTQYF. The CDR3 DNA sequence: TGTGCCAGCAGTTCGCATCGCTTTAACAGGGTGGCAGATACGCAGTATTTT.

This clonotype was seen many times. The CDR3 DNA is TGCAGTGCACTGACAGGGCTTGGGGGCTACACCTTC. Translation: CSALTGLGGYTF. The V and J genes are TRBV20-1 and TRBJ1-2, with 7 positions matching TRBD1. Per the germline V gene, CDR1 is DFQATT and CDR2 is SNEGSKA (reference sequence). The ends lost 6 bases at V and 8 bases at J; junction bases unmatched: 9. This CDR3 has 12 amino acids.

This chain uses TRBV3-1 with TRBJ2-3; D ambiguous. Germline CDR1 and CDR2: LGHDT and YNNKEL (reference sequence). The CDR3 spans 12 residues. The ends were cut back, 2 bases at V and 4 bases at J, with 4 bases in the middle. As DNA, the CDR3 is TGTGCCAGCAGCCAACGTCCAGATACGCAGTATTTT. Amino acid sequence: CASSQRPDTQYF.

The V call is TRBV27, the J call TRBJ2-2; weak D call: TRBD1 (6 bases). This CDR3 has 14 amino acids. CDR1 and CDR2 from the germline V gene are MNHEY and SMNVEV (reference sequence). Trimming took 2 bases from V and 5 from J, leaving 9 bases between them. CDR3 sequence: CASSLGQKTGELFF. The CDR3 DNA reads TGTGCCAGCAGTTTAGGACAGAAAACCGGGGAGCTGTTTTTT.

A few counts support this clonotype. CDR3: CASSSVVQETQYF. CDR3 nucleotides: TGTGCCAGCAGCTCAGTCGTCCAAGAGACCCAGTACTTC. The chain combines TRBV7-2 with TRBJ2-5; D gene uncertain. Germline values: CDR1 SGHTA, CDR2 FQGNSA. The CDR3 is 13 residues long. V was trimmed by 4 bases and J by 1 base, leaving 7 bases between them.

The rearrangement joins TRBV2 to TRBJ1-1; D is ambiguous. From germline, CDR1 is SNHLY and CDR2 FYNNEI. V shed 7 bases and J shed 7 bases, with 7 bases lying between them. CDR3 length equals 10 residues. The CDR3: CASTRIEAFF. CDR3 sequence (DNA): TGTGCCAGCACCAGGATTGAAGCTTTCTTT.

The V and J genes are TRBV5-4 and TRBJ2-2; TRBD1 agrees at 7 bases. Germline V gene sequence: CDR1 SGHNT, CDR2 YYREEE (reference sequence). With 7 bases clipped from V and 0 bases from J, the junction kept 0 bases outside the gene matches. This CDR3 is built from 13 residues. This chain's CDR3 is CASGTANTGELFF. CDR3 sequence (DNA): TGTGCCAGCGGGACAGCGAACACCGGGGAGCTGTTTTTT. The full variable domain, completed using reference TRBV5-4 and TRBJ2-2, is ETGVTQSPTHLIKTRGQQVTLRCSSQSGHNTVSWYQQALGQGPQFIFQYYREEENGRGNFPPRFSGLQFPNYSSELNVNALELDDSALYLCASGTANTGELFFGEGSRLTVL.